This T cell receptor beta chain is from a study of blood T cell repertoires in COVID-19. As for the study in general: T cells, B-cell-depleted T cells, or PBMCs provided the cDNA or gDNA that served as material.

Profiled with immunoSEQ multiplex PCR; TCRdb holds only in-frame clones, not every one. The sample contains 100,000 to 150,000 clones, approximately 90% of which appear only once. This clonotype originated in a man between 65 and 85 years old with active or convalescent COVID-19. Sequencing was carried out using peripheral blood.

The CDR3 sequence is CASSGQGDNYGYTF. CDR3 nucleotide sequence: TGCGCCAGCAGCGGACAGGGAGATAACTATGGCTACACCTTC. V usage is TRBV5-1 and J usage is TRBJ1-2; 8 bases are a match to TRBD1. The V gene end was trimmed by 4 bases and the J gene end by 1 base; junction bases not matched to a gene: 3. The CDR3 loop spans 14 amino acids. Germline CDR1 and CDR2: SGHRS and YFSETQ.